This T cell receptor (beta chain) is from a study of blood T cell repertoires in COVID-19. On the study more broadly: Acute and convalescent COVID-19 samples came from the United States, Italy and Spain.

The CDR3 length is 13 residues. The germline CDR1 and CDR2 sequences are MNHEY and SVGAGI. V was trimmed by 5 bases and J by 0 bases, leaving 7 bases between them. Clones were read by immunoSEQ multiplex PCR, and TCRdb kept only the in-frame ones, dropping some. This sample has 120,000 or so clones, with 81% found just once. The clonotype was recovered from a man younger than 45 with COVID-19, enrolled during active disease. The rearrangement links TRBV6-5 to TRBJ1-1; a weak D match, TRBD1 (5 bases). The sequencing input was peripheral blood. The CDR3 here is CASSNRLNTEAFF. CDR3 DNA sequence: TGTGCCAGCAGTAACAGGCTGAACACTGAAGCTTTCTTT.